The 17 T cell receptor beta chains below come from one sample, sequenced in a study of blood T cell repertoires in COVID-19. Sequencing used immunoSEQ multiplex PCR; TCRdb keeps in-frame clones, though not all of them. The sample lists about 270,000 clones; 82% were seen once. Sequencing was carried out using peripheral blood. These TCRs come from a woman aged 18-30 years with acute or convalescent COVID-19.

Here the CDR3 DNA reads TGTGCCAGCAGCTTAGGACCCGGGGGGCAGAATCAGCCCCAGCATTTT. It encodes CASSLGPGGQNQPQHF. The J gene is TRBJ1-5, the V gene TRBV7-6; TRBD1 might be the D (6 bases). Germline loops: CDR1 SGHVS, CDR2 FNYEAQ. Trimming left V 1 base short and J 4 bases short, with 14 bases between. This CDR3 is built from 16 residues. Looking up the rest from reference TRBV7-6 and TRBJ1-5 gives the full variable domain: GAGVSQSPRYKVTKRGQDVALRCDPISGHVSLYWYRQALGQGPEFLTYFNYEAQQDKSGLPNDRFSAERPEGSISTLTIQRTEQRDSAMYRCASSLGPGGQNQPQHFGDGTRLSIL.

The J gene is TRBJ2-1, the V gene TRBV6-1, with D possibly being TRBD1 (6 bases). The CDR3 covers 17 residues. Germline CDR1 and CDR2: MNHNS and SASEGT. V lost 2 bases to trimming and J lost 0 bases, with 14 bases between them. The chain's CDR3 is CASSERGGLSSYNEQFF. The DNA for the CDR3 is TGTGCCAGCAGTGAACGAGGGGGTCTGAGCTCCTACAATGAGCAGTTCTTC.

The chain carries TRBV25-1 and TRBJ1-1, with TRBD1 identical over 8 bases. The ends lost 3 bases at V and 0 bases at J; junction bases unmatched: 9. The germline V gene has CDR1 MGHDK and CDR2 SYGVNS. This CDR3 comprises 17 residues. In DNA form, the CDR3 reads TGTGCCAGCAGTGAGGCAGGGGGCGCGTGGGTGAACACTGAAGCTTTCTTT. This translates into CASSEAGGAWVNTEAFF.

This chain uses TRBV7-8 with TRBJ2-7, with 9 bases lining up with TRBD2. CDR3 length: 15 residues. The germline V gene encodes CDR1 SGHVS and CDR2 FQNEAQ. The J segment lost 5 bases and the V segment lost 1 base, leaving 6 bases of the junction unmatched. DNA of the CDR3: TGTGCCAGCAGCTTAGGGCTAGCGGGATCGAACGAGCAGTACTTC. Amino acid sequence: CASSLGLAGSNEQYF.

The sample holds many counts of this clone. This chain connects TRBV7-2 to TRBJ2-2; 7 bases fit TRBD2. Trimming cost V 5 bases and J 7 bases; bases outside gene matches: 10. This CDR3 has 15 amino acids. Germline CDR1 is SGHTA and CDR2 is FQGNSA. CDR3 nucleotide sequence: TGTGCCAGCAGCCTCACAGCGGGATCGGGCGGGGAGCTGTTTTTT. It is translated as CASSLTAGSGGELFF.

The rearrangement links TRBV7-3 to TRBJ1-2, with D maybe TRBD1 (5 bases). Deletions cut 2 bases from V and 0 bases from J, with 10 bases between. The length of the CDR3 is 15 residues. Germline CDR1 reads SGHTA; CDR2 reads FQGTGA. CDR3 sequence (DNA): TGTGCCAGCAGCTTAGATTCAGGGACTAACTATGGCTACACCTTC. Its protein is CASSLDSGTNYGYTF.

The chain carries TRBV7-8 and TRBJ2-7, with 10 positions matching TRBD2. From germline, CDR1 is SGHVS and CDR2 FQNEAQ. The CDR3 is 22 amino acids. V was pared by 0 bases and J by 3 bases, with 23 bases of the junction left unmatched. The CDR3, as DNA: TGTGCCAGCAGCTTAGCGGGCCTCCATGGAGGATTTGAACTAGCGGGATTCTACGAGCAGTACTTC. Translated: CASSLAGLHGGFELAGFYEQYF.

Here the CDR3 reads CASSSFRTTRNQPQHF. The CDR3 nucleotides are TGTGCCAGCAGTTCATTCCGGACAACCCGCAATCAGCCCCAGCATTTT. This chain connects TRBV28 to TRBJ1-5; weak D call: TRBD1 (5 bases). The V end lost 4 bases, the J end lost 2 bases, and 15 bases lay between the germline ends. The CDR3 runs to 16 residues. Germline V gives CDR1 MDHEN, CDR2 SYDVKM.

This chain joins TRBV6-2 or TRBV6-3 and TRBJ2-5; 13 bases fit TRBD2. Germline V gene data show CDR1 as MNHEY and CDR2 as SVGEGT. The CDR3 runs to 16 residues. V was pared by 2 bases and J by 2 bases, with 2 bases of the junction left unmatched. The CDR3 reads CASSYPGLAGQETQYF. Here the CDR3 DNA reads TGTGCCAGCAGTTACCCGGGACTAGCGGGACAAGAGACCCAGTACTTC.

The rearrangement joins TRBV5-6 to TRBJ1-2, with D tentatively TRBD1 (6 bases). Germline V gene sequence: CDR1 SGHDT, CDR2 YYEEEE. The CDR3 has 13 amino acids. V dropped 2 bases and J dropped 4 bases, with 9 bases sitting between them. The CDR3 sequence is CASSLQGFYGYTF. As DNA, the CDR3 is TGTGCCAGCAGCTTACAGGGTTTCTATGGCTACACCTTC.

This chain connects TRBV27 to TRBJ2-1; D is perhaps TRBD1 (6 bases). The CDR3 is 18 amino acids. Trimming removed 0 bases at V and 7 bases at J, with 22 bases between. Germline V gives CDR1 MNHEY, CDR2 SMNVEV (reference sequence). CDR3 in DNA: TGTGCCAGCAGTTTATCAGTTCTCGGGCTAGCAGGGGTTAATGAGCAGTTCTTC. Encoded protein: CASSLSVLGLAGVNEQFF.

V and J are TRBV4-2 and TRBJ1-3; maybe TRBD1 (5 bases). V was trimmed by 0 bases and J by 0 bases, leaving 12 bases between them. Germline CDR1 reads LGHNA; CDR2 reads YNFKEQ. The CDR3 length is 17 residues. The CDR3 coding sequence is TGTGCCAGCAGCCAAGATCAAGCGGGACGCTCTGGAAACACCATATATTTT. It translates to CASSQDQAGRSGNTIYF.

The gene calls are TRBV7-8 and TRBJ2-3, with 7 positions matching TRBD2. V lost 4 bases and J lost 2; bases outside the gene matches: 6. The CDR3 is 15 residues long. CDR1 and CDR2 (germline): SGHVS, FQNEAQ. CDR3 residues: CASSSSRDYTDTQYF. The CDR3, as DNA: TGTGCCAGCAGCTCTAGCCGGGACTACACAGATACGCAGTATTTT. Drawing the rest from reference TRBV7-8 and TRBJ2-3, the complete variable domain is GAGVSQSPRYKVAKRGQDVALRCDPISGHVSLFWYQQALGQGPEFLTYFQNEAQLDKSGLPSDRFFAERPEGSVSTLKIQRTQQEDSAVYLCASSSSRDYTDTQYFGPGTRLTVL.

The chain carries TRBV2 and TRBJ2-2; 8 bases are a match to TRBD1. This CDR3 region has 17 residues. V lost 6 bases, J lost 1 base, and 10 bases stayed unmatched. CDR1 and CDR2 (germline): SNHLY, FYNNEI. The CDR3 here is CASSHPVGTGNTGELFF. For the CDR3, the DNA is TGTGCCAGCAGCCACCCAGTGGGGACAGGGAACACCGGGGAGCTGTTTTTT. The complete variable domain, with remaining parts taken from reference TRBV2 and TRBJ2-2, reads EPEVTQTPSHQVTQMGQEVILRCVPISNHLYFYWYRQILGQKVEFLVSFYNNEISEKSEIFDDQFSVERPDGSNFTLKIRSTKLEDSAMYFCASSHPVGTGNTGELFFGEGSRLTVL.

This chain joins TRBV19 and TRBJ2-7; 7 bases line up with TRBD2. Germline CDR1 and CDR2: LNHDA and SQIVND (reference sequence). The CDR3 length is 13 residues. Trimming took 5 bases from V and 6 from J; bases not matched to a gene: 7. The DNA of the CDR3 is TGTGCCAGTAGTCCTGCGGGAGTTGTCGAGCAGTACTTC. This gives the protein CASSPAGVVEQYF.

The rearrangement uses TRBV7-9 and TRBJ1-6; D gene unclear. CDR3 length: 14 amino acids. In germline, CDR1 is SEHNR, CDR2 FQNEAQ (reference sequence). V was clipped by 4 bases and J by 7 bases, with 11 bases between them. CDR3 in amino acids: CASSSTLENSPLHF. DNA of the CDR3: TGTGCCAGCAGCTCTACGCTGGAGAATTCACCCCTCCACTTT.

The CDR3 sequence is CASSRTGTGTGNTIYF. The CDR3 DNA sequence: TGCGCCAGCAGCAGGACGGGGACAGGGACTGGAAACACCATATATTTT. The chain is built from TRBV5-1 and TRBJ1-3; 9 nucleotides match TRBD1. This CDR3 comprises 16 residues. V shed 4 bases, J shed 2 bases, and the junction held 7 bases outside the gene matches. The V gene's germline CDR1 is SGHRS and CDR2 YFSETQ.